This T cell receptor (beta chain) is drawn from a study of blood T cell repertoires in COVID-19. For the study at large: Sites across the United States, Italy and Spain contributed samples from acute and convalescent COVID-19. T cells, B-cell-depleted T cells, or PBMCs supplied cDNA or gDNA.

In the original processing: Quantification of nucleated cells was approximated via reference gene primer amplification. Measured with immunoSEQ multiplex PCR; TCRdb has only the in-frame clones, and not every one. V and J calls and clone size are copied from that table; D and trimming were computed from the DNA. The sample consists of 300,000 to 450,000 clones, about 87% of them appearing once. This clone was seen a handful of times. Trimming took 10 bases from V and 8 from J; bases not matched to a gene: 6. From germline, CDR1 is MDHEN and CDR2 SYDVKM. This CDR3 comprises 13 residues. The chain recombines TRBV28 with TRBJ1-6, with 9 nucleotides matching TRBD1. The sequence was collected from a human donor in a cohort sampled during active COVID-19. The specimen was peripheral blood. The CDR3 loop is CATNGDRDSPLHF. The CDR3 DNA reads TGTGCCACCAACGGGGACAGGGATTCACCCCTCCACTTT.